The rows below give T cell receptor beta chains drawn from one sample of a study of shared clonotypes between healthy human individuals. Produced via immunoSEQ multiplex PCR; TCRdb's table is partial and in-frame only. The sample has some 2,500,000 clones, roughly 93% seen once. The material sequenced was naive CD4+ T cells from PBMCs. The origin of the receptors is a young man in good health. Some clones in this sample may be carry-over from other donors' samples. CDR3s include the opening cysteine and the closing phenylalanine or tryptophan. A D gene is named only where the DNA matches it firmly. Size tells how often a clone was seen (once, few, many) or the class of an expanded clone, and some rows leave it out.

TRBV9	.	.	TRBJ1-3	CASSANQHPSGNTIYF	TGTGCCAGCAGCGCAAACCAACACCCCTCTGGAAACACCATATATTTT
TRBV18	.	.	TRBJ2-6	CASSPFSGANVLTF	TGTGCCAGCTCACCTTTCTCCGGGGCCAACGTCCTGACTTTC
TRBV18	TRBD1	.	TRBJ1-1	CASSPPPGGRNTEAFF	TGTGCCAGCTCACCACCTCCAGGGGGGAGAAACACTGAAGCTTTCTTT
TRBV5-6	TRBD2	.	TRBJ2-1	CASSSLGGGPSDEQFF	TGTGCCAGCAGCTCCTTGGGGGGAGGGCCCTCTGATGAGCAGTTCTTC
TRBV30	.	once	TRBJ1-1	CAWGGRQNTEAFF	TGTGCCTGGGGGGGTCGACAGAACACTGAAGCTTTCTTT
TRBV7-3	TRBD2	.	TRBJ2-7	CASSTGLAGPYEQYF	TGTGCCAGCAGCACCGGACTAGCGGGACCATACGAGCAGTACTTC
TRBV15	.	.	TRBJ2-5	CATSSPSGPQETQYF	TGTGCCACCAGCAGTCCCTCCGGACCGCAAGAGACCCAGTACTTC
TRBV5-6	.	.	TRBJ1-2	CASSLYGNGEAGGYTF	TGTGCCAGCAGCCTGTACGGGAACGGGGAGGCAGGGGGCTACACCTTC
TRBV28	.	.	TRBJ1-2	CASSLIGSRGYTF	TGTGCCAGCAGTTTAATAGGTTCCCGCGGCTACACCTTC
TRBV6-5	.	.	TRBJ2-4	CASSQGYIQYF	TGTGCCAGCAGCCAGGGTTACATTCAGTACTTC
TRBV28	.	.	TRBJ1-2	CASSLPYGDGYTF	TGTGCCAGCAGCCTCCCCTACGGAGATGGCTACACCTTC
TRBV30	.	.	TRBJ2-5	CAWSVLGSHQETQYF	TGTGCCTGGAGTGTACTGGGCAGCCACCAAGAGACCCAGTACTTC
TRBV5-1	TRBD2	.	TRBJ2-1	CASSFTSGRGSEQFF	TGCGCCAGCAGCTTCACTAGCGGGAGGGGGAGCGAGCAGTTCTTC
TRBV19	.	once	TRBJ1-1	CASSIEYSLNTEAFF	TGTGCCAGTAGTATAGAGTACAGTTTGAACACTGAAGCTTTCTTT
TRBV2	.	.	TRBJ1-5	CASSALGGNQPQHF	TGTGCCAGCAGCGCTCTAGGTGGGAATCAGCCCCAGCATTTT
TRBV4-1	.	once	TRBJ2-3	CASSLPPGGDTQYF	TGCGCCAGCAGCCTCCCTCCGGGCGGAGATACGCAGTATTTT
TRBV6-1	TRBD1	once	TRBJ1-1	CASSLEQGSTEAFF	TGTGCCAGCAGTCTAGAACAGGGGTCCACTGAAGCTTTCTTT
TRBV14	.	.	TRBJ2-1	CASSLQTTAGTSYNEQFF	TGTGCCAGCAGCCTCCAAACCACGGCGGGAACCTCCTACAATGAGCAGTTCTTC
TRBV7-8	TRBD2	.	TRBJ2-7	CASSSRGLAGGWSYEQYF	TGTGCCAGCAGCTCCCGTGGGCTAGCGGGAGGGTGGTCCTACGAGCAGTACTTC
TRBV5-1	TRBD1	.	TRBJ2-5	CASSYGQGWETQYF	TGCGCCAGCAGCTACGGACAGGGTTGGGAGACCCAGTACTTC
TRBV15	.	once	TRBJ2-2	CATSRGTVNTGELFF	TGTGCCACCAGCAGAGGAACAGTGAACACCGGGGAGCTGTTTTTT
TRBV18	.	.	TRBJ2-7	CASSPGGIPYEQYF	TGTGCCAGCTCACCCGGGGGCATCCCCTACGAGCAGTACTTC
TRBV28	TRBD2	.	TRBJ2-5	CASSLWLAGGPLETQYF	TGTGCCAGCAGTTTATGGCTAGCGGGAGGGCCTTTGGAGACCCAGTACTTC
TRBV2	.	.	TRBJ2-1	CASTDQRATYTYNEQFF	TGTGCCAGCACTGACCAGAGGGCGACTTACACTTACAATGAGCAGTTCTTC
TRBV7-3	TRBD2	.	TRBJ2-1	CASSLILAGGPGEQFF	TGTGCCAGCAGCTTAATACTAGCGGGAGGGCCCGGGGAGCAGTTCTTC
TRBV11-2	.	.	TRBJ2-3	CASSSPGGRRAYTQYF	TGTGCCAGCAGCTCGCCCGGGGGAAGGAGAGCCTATACGCAGTATTTT
TRBV7-9	.	once	TRBJ1-1	CASSSQGNTEAFF	TGTGCCAGCAGCTCCCAGGGAAACACTGAAGCTTTCTTT
TRBV10-1	TRBD2	.	TRBJ2-7	CASSESSGRDSYEQYF	TGCGCCAGCAGTGAGTCCAGCGGGAGGGATAGCTACGAGCAGTACTTC
TRBV2	.	once	TRBJ1-2	CAGSGAGNYGYTF	TGTGCCGGATCAGGGGCCGGTAACTATGGCTACACCTTC
TRBV11-2	.	.	TRBJ1-2	CASSLVGQAGGYTF	TGTGCCAGCAGCTTAGTGGGGCAGGCGGGAGGCTACACCTTC
TRBV7-7	.	.	TRBJ1-3	CASSLARGNTIYF	TGTGCCAGCAGCTTAGCGCGGGGAAACACCATATATTTT
TRBV5-1	TRBD1	.	TRBJ1-5	CASSYGQGLSEPQHF	TGCGCCAGCAGCTACGGACAGGGGCTAAGTGAGCCCCAGCATTTT
TRBV6-5	TRBD2	.	TRBJ2-7	CASPSGRVGEQYF	TGTGCCAGCCCCAGCGGGAGGGTAGGCGAACAGTACTTC